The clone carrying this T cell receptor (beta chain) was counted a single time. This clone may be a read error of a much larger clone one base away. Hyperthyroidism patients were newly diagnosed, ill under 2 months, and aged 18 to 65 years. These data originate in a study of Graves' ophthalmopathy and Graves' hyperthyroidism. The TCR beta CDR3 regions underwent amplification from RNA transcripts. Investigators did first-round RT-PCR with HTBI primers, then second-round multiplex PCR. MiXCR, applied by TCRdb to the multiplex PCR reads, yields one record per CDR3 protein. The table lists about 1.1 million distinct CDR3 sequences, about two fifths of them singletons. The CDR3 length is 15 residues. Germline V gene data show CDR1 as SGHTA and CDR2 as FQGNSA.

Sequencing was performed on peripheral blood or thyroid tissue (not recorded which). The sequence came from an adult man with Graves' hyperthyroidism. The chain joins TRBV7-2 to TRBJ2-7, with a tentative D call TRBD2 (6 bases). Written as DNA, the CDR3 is TGTGCCAGCATCCGACAGCCGGGAGTTACCTACGGGCAGTACTTC. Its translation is CASIRQPGVTYGQYF. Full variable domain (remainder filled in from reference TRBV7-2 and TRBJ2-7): GAGVSQSPSNKVTEKGKDVELRCDPISGHTALYWYRQSLGQGLEFLIYFQGNSAPDKSGLPSDRFSAERTGGSVSTLTIQRTQQEDSAVYLCASIRQPGVTYGQYFGPGTRLTVT.